One sample yielded the 13 T cell receptor beta chains listed below, sequenced in a study of OX40 agonist ivuxolimab in advanced cancers. Method: immunoSEQ multiplex PCR; TCRdb's copy keeps in-frame clones and lacks some. The profile shows around 80,000 clones, about 88% of them singletons. This specimen was CD4+ or CD8+ T cells sorted from blood, taken in a trial of the OX40 agonist ivuxolimab. The receptors were gathered from an adult with an advanced solid tumor such as melanoma, head and neck, liver or kidney cancer.

The chain links TRBV29-1 to TRBJ1-2; possible D gene TRBD1, 5 bases. Germline V gene lookup returns CDR1 SQVTM and CDR2 ANQGSEA. The CDR3 totals 11 residues. V was shortened by 4 bases and J by 8 bases, with 11 bases between the two germline ends. The CDR3 DNA reads TGCAGCGTTGTCCGGGACTGGGGCTACACCTTC. It encodes CSVVRDWGYTF.

The CDR3 bases are TGTGCCTGGAGATGGGGGACGGAAAAACTGTTTTTT. Protein: CAWRWGTEKLFF. The chain recombines TRBV30 with TRBJ1-4; maybe TRBD1 (5 bases). Germline V gives CDR1 GTSNPN, CDR2 SVGIG (reference sequence). V was trimmed by 3 bases and J by 8 bases, leaving 10 bases between them. CDR3 length: 12 amino acids.

This clone was counted a single time. The rearrangement joins TRBV18 to TRBJ2-1, with D maybe TRBD2 (5 bases). CDR3 length equals 15 residues. Germline lookup yields CDR1 KGHSH and CDR2 LQKENI. Trimming shortened V by 6 bases and J by 8 bases, and 20 bases separated the two germline ends. CDR3 nucleotides: TGTGCCAGCTCGCTGAGGGCCCACAGACCGGATGAGCAGTTCTTC. Protein sequence: CASSLRAHRPDEQFF.

This chain links TRBV30 with TRBJ1-5; D uncertain. Germline values: CDR1 GTSNPN, CDR2 SVGIG (reference sequence). This CDR3 region has 12 residues. V lost 3 bases to trimming and J lost 11 bases, with 14 bases between them. The CDR3 nucleotides are TGTGCCTGGAGCGTATCCTCGGAGGCCCAGCATTTT. This encodes CAWSVSSEAQHF.

This clone was observed once. The V call is TRBV27, the J call TRBJ2-7; D is perhaps TRBD1 or TRBD2 (5 bases each). The CDR3 loop spans 15 amino acids. The germline CDR1 and CDR2 sequences are MNHEY and SMNVEV (reference sequence). V shed 7 bases and J shed 0 bases, with 16 bases lying between them. The CDR3: CASKWDPQSSYEQYF. CDR3 bases: TGTGCCAGCAAATGGGACCCGCAGAGCTCCTACGAGCAGTACTTC.

The chain joins TRBV18 to TRBJ1-5; no clear D gene. Trimming took 6 bases from V and 2 from J, leaving 14 bases between them. The germline CDR1 and CDR2 sequences are KGHSH and LQKENI. The CDR3 length is 15 residues. The CDR3 coding sequence is TGTGCCAGCTCCCTCGTTCCAAGGGGCAATCAGCCCCAGCATTTT. It encodes CASSLVPRGNQPQHF.

The chain couples TRBV6-6 to TRBJ2-5; D possibly corresponds to TRBD2 (6 bases). Germline lookup yields CDR1 MNHNY and CDR2 SVGAGI (reference sequence). V dropped 0 bases and J dropped 5 bases, with 10 bases sitting between them. This CDR3 spans 14 amino acids. CDR3 coding DNA: TGTGCCAGCAGTTACTCGCCAGGGAGGGAGACCCAGTACTTC. Its translation: CASSYSPGRETQYF.

The chain is built from TRBV11-2 and TRBJ2-7; D not resolved. Trimming removed 5 bases at V and 2 bases at J, with 16 bases between. Germline V lookup: CDR1 SGHAT, CDR2 FQNNGV. This CDR3 contains 15 residues. As DNA, the CDR3 is TGTGCCAGCAGCCCAGTCAGGACCCCTACCTACGAGCAGTACTTC. The encoded protein is CASSPVRTPTYEQYF.

CDR3 sequence: CASSLASGGTPYEQYF. The CDR3 DNA sequence: TGTGCCAGCAGCTTAGCTAGCGGGGGGACCCCCTACGAGCAGTACTTC. This rearrangement joins TRBV7-2 to TRBJ2-5; 10 bases are shared with TRBD2. The last part of the DNA fits TRBJ2-7 better; the J call may be wrong. The CDR3 sequence is 16 residues long. CDR1 and CDR2 (germline): SGHTA, FQGNSA.

CDR3 amino acids: CASTPSTHYNEQFF. The DNA for the CDR3 is TGTGCCAGTACCCCGTCGACCCATTACAATGAGCAGTTCTTC. The V and J genes are TRBV19 and TRBJ2-1; D uncertain. Germline V gene lookup returns CDR1 LNHDA and CDR2 SQIVND (reference sequence). V lost 7 bases to trimming and J lost 4 bases, with 14 bases between them. The CDR3 has 14 residues. The whole variable domain, remainder taken from reference TRBV19 and TRBJ2-1, is DGGITQSPKYLFRKEGQNVTLSCEQNLNHDAMYWYRQDPGQGLRLIYYSQIVNDFQKGDIAEGYSVSREKKESFPLTVTSAQKNPTAFYLCASTPSTHYNEQFFGPGTRLTVL.

The chain employs TRBV6-5 and TRBJ2-2; D call uncertain. The CDR3 covers 14 residues. V dropped 2 bases and J dropped 6 bases, with 10 bases sitting between them. Germline CDR1 is MNHEY and CDR2 is SVGAGI. This chain's CDR3 is CASSYNGWAGELFF. As DNA, the CDR3 is TGTGCCAGCAGTTACAATGGGTGGGCCGGGGAGCTGTTTTTT.

J is TRBJ1-2 and V is TRBV28; D is unresolved. The CDR3 is made up of 12 amino acids. The V end lost 2 bases, the J end lost 7 bases, and 8 bases lay between the germline ends. The germline V gene has CDR1 MDHEN and CDR2 SYDVKM. Here the CDR3 reads CASSLVPPGYTF. CDR3 coding DNA: TGTGCCAGCAGTTTAGTGCCCCCTGGCTACACCTTC.

This clone was seen more than once but under ten times. The chain joins TRBV30 to TRBJ1-1; D is ambiguous. Germline CDR1 and CDR2: GTSNPN and SVGIG (reference sequence). The CDR3 runs 12 residues. Trimming shortened V by 2 bases and J by 1 base, and 5 bases separated the two germline ends. The CDR3 protein is CAWSSQNTEAFF. Written as DNA, the CDR3 is TGTGCCTGGAGTAGTCAGAACACTGAAGCTTTCTTT.